This T cell receptor (beta chain) is drawn from a study of blood T cell repertoires in COVID-19. Original processing methods: Amplification of reference gene primers was used by the study to estimate nucleated cell counts. This table comes from immunoSEQ multiplex PCR, and its TCRdb copy is limited to in-frame clones, with some not included. The V and J calls and clone size were taken over from that table, and D and trimming were inferred from the DNA. Here the sample spans roughly 240,000 clones, about 90% being singletons. Per the germline V gene, CDR1 is MNHEY and CDR2 is SMNVEV (reference sequence). Unmatched junction bases numbered 6, after V lost 8 bases and J lost 2 bases. The CDR3 runs 14 residues.

The sequence was obtained from a woman in her 30s who had recovered from COVID-19. The sequenced sample was peripheral blood. The rearrangement links TRBV27 to TRBJ2-1, with 7 nucleotides matching TRBD2. In DNA form, the CDR3 reads TGTGCCAGCTCAGCGGGGTCGCCCTACAATGAGCAGTTCTTC. This codes for CASSAGSPYNEQFF.